The rows below give T cell receptor beta chains drawn from one sample of a study of CD8 T cells in Susac syndrome. TCRdb re-analysed the immunoSEQ multiplex PCR reads in MiXCR, keeping a single row per CDR3 protein. This sample has around 280,000 distinct CDR3 sequences; more than 75% occur once, and the top ten carry 0.11%. Sequenced material: CD8+ T cells from PBMCs. The receptors shown here come from a human donor with multiple sclerosis. The CDR3 runs from the conserved cysteine through the conserved F or W. D genes are given only for firm matches. Rows may omit the clone size; those that give it use once, few, many or a size class.

abundance: .
v_gene: TRBV12-3/TRBV12-4
j_gene: TRBJ2-7
d_gene: TRBD2
CDR3nt: TGTGCCAGCAGTTTAGGGCTAGCGGGAGTCCCCGAGCAGTACTTC
CDR3aa: CASSLGLAGVPEQYF

abundance: .
v_gene: TRBV12-3/TRBV12-4
j_gene: TRBJ2-1
d_gene: TRBD1
CDR3nt: TGTGCCAGCAGTTTACGACGGGACAGGGGGCAGAATGAGCAGTTCTTC
CDR3aa: CASSLRRDRGQNEQFF

abundance: .
v_gene: TRBV29-1
j_gene: TRBJ2-7
d_gene: TRBD1
CDR3nt: TGCAGCGTTGAACGGACTTCGGACAGGGGCTACGAGCAGTACTTC
CDR3aa: CSVERTSDRGYEQYF

abundance: .
v_gene: TRBV20-1
j_gene: TRBJ2-3
d_gene: TRBD2
CDR3nt: TGCAGTGCTACCCCAAGGACTAGCGGGAGCAGTGGTACGCAGTATTTT
CDR3aa: CSATPRTSGSSGTQYF

abundance: .
v_gene: TRBV14
j_gene: TRBJ2-3
d_gene: .
CDR3nt: TGTGCCAGCAGCCAAGAAATCCGGGCGAATTTCCCTCCAGATACGCAGTATTTT
CDR3aa: CASSQEIRANFPPDTQYF

abundance: .
v_gene: TRBV7-9
j_gene: TRBJ1-5
d_gene: .
CDR3nt: TGTGCCAGCACCGTTGGGAATAATCAGCCCCAGCATTTT
CDR3aa: CASTVGNNQPQHF

abundance: .
v_gene: TRBV7-9
j_gene: TRBJ2-1
d_gene: .
CDR3nt: TGTGCCAGCAGCTCCCCCGCCGGGCCAAACCCCAATGAGCAGTTCTTC
CDR3aa: CASSSPAGPNPNEQFF

abundance: few
v_gene: TRBV11-2
j_gene: TRBJ2-2
d_gene: .
CDR3nt: TGTGCCAGCAGCTTAGATGGGGCCCAGGAGCTGTTTTTT
CDR3aa: CASSLDGAQELFF

abundance: .
v_gene: TRBV9
j_gene: TRBJ2-3
d_gene: TRBD2
CDR3nt: TGTGCCAGCAGCCCTCGGACTAGCGGGAGGGCCAAGGAAGATACGCAGTATTTT
CDR3aa: CASSPRTSGRAKEDTQYF

abundance: once
v_gene: TRBV7-9
j_gene: TRBJ2-5
d_gene: TRBD2
CDR3nt: TGTGCCAGCAGCCCAGCACTAGCGGGGGAACAAGAGACCCAGTACTTC
CDR3aa: CASSPALAGEQETQYF

abundance: .
v_gene: TRBV13
j_gene: TRBJ2-1
d_gene: .
CDR3nt: TGTGCCAGCAGCTTAGCACTAGGGGCGAATGAGCAGTTCTTC
CDR3aa: CASSLALGANEQFF

abundance: .
v_gene: TRBV7-3
j_gene: TRBJ2-1
d_gene: .
CDR3nt: TGTGCCAGCAGCTTAACGGGGTCCCCGAGCTCCTACAATGAGCAGTTCTTC
CDR3aa: CASSLTGSPSSYNEQFF

abundance: .
v_gene: TRBV11-2
j_gene: TRBJ2-3
d_gene: .
CDR3nt: TGTGCCAGCAGGGACGTTCTAAGGTCGGATACGCAGTATTTT
CDR3aa: CASRDVLRSDTQYF

abundance: .
v_gene: TRBV7-9
j_gene: TRBJ2-3
d_gene: .
CDR3nt: TGTGCCAGCAGCGCGACAGGTCTTCCCTTCACAGATACGCAGTATTTT
CDR3aa: CASSATGLPFTDTQYF

abundance: few
v_gene: TRBV4-2
j_gene: TRBJ2-5
d_gene: .
CDR3nt: TGTGCCAGCAGCCCCAGACTCCAAGAGACCCAGTACTTC
CDR3aa: CASSPRLQETQYF

abundance: .
v_gene: TRBV27
j_gene: TRBJ2-6
d_gene: TRBD2
CDR3nt: TGTGCCAGCAGTTCCCGCGGGGGGGCCGGGGCCAACGTCCTGACTTTC
CDR3aa: CASSSRGGAGANVLTF

abundance: .
v_gene: TRBV19
j_gene: TRBJ2-5
d_gene: .
CDR3nt: TGTGCCAGTAGTACCCCGGGAGAGACCCAGTACTTC
CDR3aa: CASSTPGETQYF

abundance: .
v_gene: TRBV4-1
j_gene: TRBJ2-1
d_gene: .
CDR3nt: TGCGCCAGCAGCCAACAAGGAGGCGGACTCGCGTACAATGAGCAGTTCTTC
CDR3aa: CASSQQGGGLAYNEQFF

abundance: .
v_gene: TRBV14
j_gene: TRBJ2-7
d_gene: TRBD1
CDR3nt: TGTGCCAGCAGCCAGGACAGGCCCTACGAGCAGTACTTC
CDR3aa: CASSQDRPYEQYF

abundance: .
v_gene: TRBV28
j_gene: TRBJ2-3
d_gene: TRBD2
CDR3nt: TGTGCCAGCAGGATCCTTTGGACTAGCGGGTACACAGATACGCAGTATTTT
CDR3aa: CASRILWTSGYTDTQYF

abundance: .
v_gene: TRBV2
j_gene: TRBJ1-1
d_gene: .
CDR3nt: TGTGCCAGCAGGAGGTCTGAAGCTTTCTTT
CDR3aa: CASRRSEAFF

abundance: .
v_gene: TRBV10-1
j_gene: TRBJ2-1
d_gene: .
CDR3nt: TGCGCCAGCAGTGAAGTGGACGGGAGCTCCTACAATGAGCAGTTCTTC
CDR3aa: CASSEVDGSSYNEQFF

abundance: .
v_gene: TRBV6-1
j_gene: TRBJ1-5
d_gene: .
CDR3nt: TGTGCCAGCAGTTCCCGGGGCTATAGCAATCAGCCCCAGCATTTT
CDR3aa: CASSSRGYSNQPQHF

abundance: once
v_gene: TRBV20-1
j_gene: TRBJ1-2
d_gene: .
CDR3nt: TGCAGTGCTAGCGGATTGGTGATGTCACACTCCTATGGCTACACCTTC
CDR3aa: CSASGLVMSHSYGYTF

abundance: few
v_gene: TRBV6-2/TRBV6-3
j_gene: TRBJ2-7
d_gene: TRBD2
CDR3nt: TGTGCCAGCAGTCTCAGGGAGCGGGGCTACGAGCAGTACTTC
CDR3aa: CASSLRERGYEQYF

abundance: .
v_gene: TRBV5-1
j_gene: TRBJ2-2
d_gene: TRBD2
CDR3nt: TGCGCCAGCAGCTTAAAGCGGGAGCTCACCGGGGAGCTGTTTTTT
CDR3aa: CASSLKRELTGELFF

abundance: .
v_gene: TRBV20-1
j_gene: TRBJ2-7
d_gene: .
CDR3nt: TGCAGTGCTAGGACCACCTACAGAACCTACGAGCAGTACTTC
CDR3aa: CSARTTYRTYEQYF

abundance: .
v_gene: TRBV3-1
j_gene: TRBJ2-7
d_gene: .
CDR3nt: TGTGCCAGCAGCTCGACCTTTAATCCGTACGAGCAGTACTTC
CDR3aa: CASSSTFNPYEQYF

abundance: .
v_gene: TRBV13
j_gene: TRBJ1-1
d_gene: .
CDR3nt: TGTGCCAGCAGCCCTGACAGGTCATTCACTGAAGCTTTCTTT
CDR3aa: CASSPDRSFTEAFF

abundance: .
v_gene: TRBV6-5
j_gene: TRBJ2-7
d_gene: .
CDR3nt: TGTGCCAGCAGTTTCAACACAGTTACAACAGGGCAGGGAACCTACGAGCAGTACTTC
CDR3aa: CASSFNTVTTGQGTYEQYF

abundance: few
v_gene: TRBV27
j_gene: TRBJ2-1
d_gene: .
CDR3nt: TGTGCCAGCAGTTTAGGTCGGGATGAGCAGTTCTTC
CDR3aa: CASSLGRDEQFF

abundance: .
v_gene: TRBV2
j_gene: TRBJ1-4
d_gene: .
CDR3nt: TGTGCCAGCAGTGGACATTCTCCCAGAAGTGTCGTGGAAAAACTGTTTTTT
CDR3aa: CASSGHSPRSVVEKLFF

abundance: .
v_gene: TRBV27
j_gene: TRBJ2-1
d_gene: .
CDR3nt: TGTGCCAGCAGAGTTGGGACCTCTGAGCAGTTCTTC
CDR3aa: CASRVGTSEQFF

abundance: once
v_gene: TRBV5-5
j_gene: TRBJ2-7
d_gene: .
CDR3nt: TGTGCCAGCAGCTTCCGGGTTCCCTACGAGCAGTACTTC
CDR3aa: CASSFRVPYEQYF

abundance: .
v_gene: TRBV27
j_gene: TRBJ1-5
d_gene: .
CDR3nt: TGTGCCAGCAGCTGGATTGCGGGTGTCAATCAGCCCCAGCATTTT
CDR3aa: CASSWIAGVNQPQHF

abundance: .
v_gene: TRBV30
j_gene: TRBJ2-7
d_gene: .
CDR3nt: TGTGCCTGGAGTGGGCGCTCCTCCTACGAGCAGTACTTC
CDR3aa: CAWSGRSSYEQYF

abundance: .
v_gene: TRBV11-2
j_gene: TRBJ2-7
d_gene: .
CDR3nt: TGTGCCAGCAGTACCCTCGGGGCAGACTCCTACGAGCAGTACTTC
CDR3aa: CASSTLGADSYEQYF

abundance: few
v_gene: TRBV13
j_gene: TRBJ2-2
d_gene: .
CDR3nt: TGTGCCAGCAGCACCTTTACCGGGGAGCTGTTTTTT
CDR3aa: CASSTFTGELFF

abundance: .
v_gene: TRBV30
j_gene: TRBJ2-1
d_gene: .
CDR3nt: TGTGCCTGGAGGGACCCCTACTCCTACAATGAGCAGTTCTTC
CDR3aa: CAWRDPYSYNEQFF

abundance: once
v_gene: TRBV6-2/TRBV6-3
j_gene: TRBJ1-2
d_gene: TRBD1
CDR3nt: TGTGCCAGCAGTTACGATGGACAGGGGGGCTACACCTTC
CDR3aa: CASSYDGQGGYTF